These 20 T cell receptor beta chains came from one sample sequenced in a study of blood T cell repertoires in COVID-19. Libraries were prepared by immunoSEQ multiplex PCR; TCRdb keeps only in-frame clonotypes and omits some of them. The data hold about 74,000 clones, with 85% observed a single time. Sequencing used peripheral blood. These receptors all come from a man aged 50-59 years with acute or convalescent COVID-19.

J is TRBJ2-2 and V is TRBV11-2, with 8 bases matching TRBD1. CDR1 is SGHAT and CDR2 is FQNNGV in the germline V gene. After removal of 4 bases from V and 2 bases from J, the junction contained 3 bases not matched to a gene. The CDR3 runs 15 residues. As DNA, the CDR3 is TGTGCCAGCAGCTGGGGACAGGCCAACACCGGGGAGCTGTTTTTT. Translated, it gives CASSWGQANTGELFF.

This rearrangement joins TRBV10-3 to TRBJ2-7, with TRBD2 matching 12 bases. This CDR3 region has 16 residues. CDR1 is ENHRY and CDR2 is SYGVKD in the germline V gene. V shed 8 bases, J shed 7 bases, and the junction held 15 bases outside the gene matches. The CDR3 loop is CAIQDPLAGGPGEQYF. The CDR3 DNA reads TGTGCCATCCAAGACCCCCTAGCGGGGGGGCCGGGAGAGCAGTACTTC.

In this sample, this clone turned up a few times. The genes are TRBV5-5 and TRBJ2-7; TRBD1 matches at 9 bases. Germline V gene sequence: CDR1 SGHKS, CDR2 YYEKEE (reference sequence). This CDR3 is 16 amino acids long. The trim removed 2 bases at V and 2 bases at J, leaving 8 bases unmatched. The CDR3 spells CASSFVLRQGAYEQYF. In nucleotides, the CDR3 is TGTGCCAGCAGCTTTGTTTTGAGACAGGGGGCCTACGAGCAGTACTTC.

This rearrangement joins TRBV5-1 to TRBJ1-1; 7 bases fit TRBD1. V shed 4 bases, J shed 0 bases, and the junction held 6 bases outside the gene matches. The CDR3 extends over 15 amino acids. Germline CDR1 and CDR2: SGHRS and YFSETQ. The CDR3 DNA reads as TGCGCCAGCAGCCTACGGGGACAGATGAACACTGAAGCTTTCTTT. It encodes CASSLRGQMNTEAFF.

This clone has only one observation. The chain carries TRBV7-2 and TRBJ2-3; 8 bases agree with TRBD2. From germline, CDR1 is SGHTA and CDR2 FQGNSA. After removal of 2 bases from V and 3 bases from J, the junction contained 7 bases not matched to a gene. The CDR3 is 16 amino acids. CDR3: CASSLPRGGRTDTQYF. CDR3 bases: TGTGCCAGCAGCTTACCCCGCGGGGGGAGGACAGATACGCAGTATTTT.

The rearrangement joins TRBV30 to TRBJ2-7, with 14 bases that match TRBD2. The CDR3 consists of 17 residues. Germline lookup yields CDR1 GTSNPN and CDR2 SVGIG (reference sequence). With V trimmed by 2 bases and J by 7 bases, 13 bases remained unmatched. This chain's CDR3 is CAWSPPRGLAGAGEQYF. The CDR3 DNA follows: TGTGCCTGGAGTCCCCCCCGGGGACTAGCGGGGGCTGGAGAGCAGTACTTC.

The chain is built from TRBV28 and TRBJ1-5; D remains unclear. The V and J ends lost 3 bases and 0 bases respectively, with 9 bases between them. CDR3 size: 15 residues. Germline CDR1 and CDR2: MDHEN and SYDVKM. CDR3 coding DNA: TGTGCCAGCAGTTTCACCAGGTATAGCAATCAGCCCCAGCATTTT. This gives the protein CASSFTRYSNQPQHF.

The J gene is TRBJ2-4, the V gene TRBV6-4; D uncertain. The CDR3 sequence is 14 residues long. Trimming removed 6 bases at V and 0 bases at J, with 9 bases between. In germline, CDR1 is MRHNA, CDR2 SNTAGT. CDR3 bases: TGTGCCAGCAGGTTGGAGATAGCCAAAAACATTCAGTACTTC. It translates to CASRLEIAKNIQYF.

The chain is built from TRBV5-5 and TRBJ2-7, with a possible D match to TRBD2 (5 bases). The V and J ends lost 3 bases and 2 bases respectively, with 12 bases between them. This CDR3 region has 14 residues. CDR1 and CDR2 (germline): SGHKS, YYEKEE (reference sequence). The CDR3 DNA reads TGTGCCAGCAGCTACGAGATCGGGACCTACGAGCAGTACTTC. As protein: CASSYEIGTYEQYF.

V is TRBV5-1 and J is TRBJ1-6; TRBD1 aligns across 10 bases. Per germline, CDR1 SGHRS and CDR2 YFSETQ. Unmatched junction bases numbered 6, after V lost 5 bases and J lost 10 bases. The CDR3 is 14 residues long. CDR3 sequence: CASRSTGGESPLHF. CDR3 coding DNA: TGCGCCAGCAGATCGACAGGGGGCGAGTCACCCCTCCACTTT.

CDR3 in amino acids: CASSRTSGGVVEQFF. In nucleotides, the CDR3 is TGTGCCAGTAGTAGGACTAGCGGGGGGGTTGTTGAGCAGTTCTTC. The rearrangement uses TRBV19 and TRBJ2-1; 15 positions agree with TRBD2. Losses at the gene ends were 4 bases for V and 9 bases for J; bases not matched to a gene: 4. The germline CDR1 and CDR2 sequences are LNHDA and SQIVND (reference sequence). This CDR3 comprises 15 residues.

The chain carries TRBV1 and TRBJ2-3; TRBD2 was called by the table and not checked on the DNA. TRBV1 is shown as a pseudogene. The CDR3 spans 15 residues. The CDR3 loop is CTSSQEAGYTDTQYF. Written as DNA, the CDR3 is TGCACCAGCAGCCAAGAAGCGGGGTACACAGATACGCAGTATTTT.

The chain has TRBV5-1 and TRBJ1-2; D possibly corresponds to TRBD1 (5 bases). The germline V gene has CDR1 SGHRS and CDR2 YFSETQ. This CDR3 contains 15 residues. V lost 0 bases to trimming and J lost 4 bases, with 13 bases between them. CDR3 DNA: TGCGCCAGCAGCTTGGCTCTGGGGGGAGGCTATGGCTACACCTTC. Protein product: CASSLALGGGYGYTF. Full variable domain (missing parts from reference TRBV5-1 and TRBJ1-2): KAGVTQTPRYLIKTRGQQVTLSCSPISGHRSVSWYQQTPGQGLQFLFEYFSETQRNKGNFPGRFSGRQFSNSRSEMNVSTLELGDSALYLCASSLALGGGYGYTFGSGTRLTVV.

This clone was recorded only once. The chain recombines TRBV23-1 with TRBJ2-7; D is unresolved. TRBV23-1 is flagged as an ORF with uncertain function. CDR3 length: 16 amino acids. With 2 bases removed from V and 4 bases from J, the gap between germline ends came to 18 bases. The CDR3 loop is CASSQLPVLEQYEQYF. CDR3 DNA sequence: TGCGCCAGCAGTCAACTTCCAGTCCTAGAACAATACGAGCAGTACTTC.

The V and J genes are TRBV6-1 and TRBJ1-2; TRBD1 might be the D (6 bases). Germline-derived CDR1 and CDR2 are MNHNS and SASEGT. V was clipped by 0 bases and J by 2 bases, with 10 bases between them. CDR3 length: 15 residues. Written as DNA, the CDR3 is TGTGCCAGCAGTGAAGCGACAGGTGGGAACTATGGCTACACCTTC. As protein: CASSEATGGNYGYTF.

The chain uses TRBV5-5 and TRBJ2-2; no reliable D call. Trimming removed 0 bases from V and 3 bases from J, with 6 bases in between. Per germline, CDR1 SGHKS and CDR2 YYEKEE (reference sequence). The CDR3 totals 14 residues. CDR3 coding DNA: TGTGCCAGCAGCTTGGTAGAGCACACCGGGGAGCTGTTTTTT. It is translated as CASSLVEHTGELFF.

This clone was recorded a few times. The gene calls are TRBV6-5 and TRBJ1-1, with D perhaps TRBD1 (6 bases). Deletions cut 7 bases from V and 1 base from J, with 13 bases between. Germline values: CDR1 MNHEY, CDR2 SVGAGI. CDR3 length: 14 residues. In DNA form, the CDR3 reads TGTGCCAGCACCGAGAACAGGGCGAACACTGAAGCTTTCTTT. Residues: CASTENRANTEAFF.

V and J are TRBV5-1 and TRBJ2-2; 7 bases fit TRBD1. Germline CDR1 is SGHRS and CDR2 is YFSETQ. The CDR3 is made up of 13 amino acids. The J segment lost 10 bases and the V segment lost 4 bases, leaving 7 bases of the junction unmatched. The CDR3 bases are TGCGCCAGCAGCAGGGGGCCCGGAGCGGAGCTGTTTTTT. It codes for CASSRGPGAELFF.

The chain uses TRBV27 and TRBJ1-5; D gene uncertain. Germline V lookup: CDR1 MNHEY, CDR2 SMNVEV (reference sequence). Trimming took off 5 bases at V and 5 bases at J, with 25 bases between the two ends. CDR3 length: 18 residues. This chain's CDR3 is CASSPPPEGGWFDQPQHF. The CDR3 bases are TGTGCCAGCAGTCCTCCCCCTGAGGGCGGGTGGTTTGATCAGCCCCAGCATTTT.

The genes are TRBV3-1 (or the pseudogene TRBV3-2) and TRBJ2-1, with TRBD2 as a possible D gene (7 bases). The germline CDR1 and CDR2 sequences are LGHDT and YNNKEL (reference sequence). The CDR3 totals 16 residues. V shed 0 bases and J shed 4 bases, with 13 bases lying between them. The CDR3 sequence is CASSQDLGGEYNEQFF. CDR3 DNA: TGTGCCAGCAGCCAAGATCTAGGGGGGGAATACAATGAGCAGTTCTTC.